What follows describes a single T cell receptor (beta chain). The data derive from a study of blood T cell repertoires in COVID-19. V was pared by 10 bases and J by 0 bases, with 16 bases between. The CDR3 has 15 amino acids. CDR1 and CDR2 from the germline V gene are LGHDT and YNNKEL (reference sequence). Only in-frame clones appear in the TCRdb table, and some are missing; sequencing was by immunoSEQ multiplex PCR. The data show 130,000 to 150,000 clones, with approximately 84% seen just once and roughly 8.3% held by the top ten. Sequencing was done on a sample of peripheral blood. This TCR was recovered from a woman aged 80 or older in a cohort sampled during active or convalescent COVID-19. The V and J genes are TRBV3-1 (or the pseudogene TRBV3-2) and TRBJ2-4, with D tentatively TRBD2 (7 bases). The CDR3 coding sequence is TGTGCCACCCAAAAGGGGGGGCAAGCCAAAAACATTCAGTACTTC. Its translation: CATQKGGQAKNIQYF.